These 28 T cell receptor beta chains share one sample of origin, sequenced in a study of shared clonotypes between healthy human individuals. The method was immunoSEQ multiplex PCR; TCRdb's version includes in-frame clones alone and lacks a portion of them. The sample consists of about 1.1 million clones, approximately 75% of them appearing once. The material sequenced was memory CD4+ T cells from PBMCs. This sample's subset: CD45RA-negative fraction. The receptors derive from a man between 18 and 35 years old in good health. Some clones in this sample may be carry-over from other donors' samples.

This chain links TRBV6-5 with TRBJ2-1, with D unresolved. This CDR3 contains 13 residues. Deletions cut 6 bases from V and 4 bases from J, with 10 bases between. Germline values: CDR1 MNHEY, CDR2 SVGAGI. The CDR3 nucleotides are TGTGCCAGCAGCCTAGATGTATACAATGAGCAGTTCTTC. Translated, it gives CASSLDVYNEQFF.

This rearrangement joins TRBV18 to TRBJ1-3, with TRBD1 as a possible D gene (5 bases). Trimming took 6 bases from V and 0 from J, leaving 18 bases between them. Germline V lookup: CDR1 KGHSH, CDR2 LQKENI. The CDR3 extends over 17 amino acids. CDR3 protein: CASSPKRGSLSGNTIYF. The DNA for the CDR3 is TGTGCCAGCTCCCCAAAAAGGGGATCCCTCTCTGGAAACACCATATATTTT.

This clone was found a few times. The CDR3 here is CASSLSPNYEQYF. CDR3 coding DNA: TGTGCCAGCAGCCTATCTCCGAACTACGAGCAGTACTTC. The chain combines TRBV11-3 with TRBJ2-7; D unresolved. Germline V gives CDR1 SGHNT, CDR2 YENEEA. With 5 bases removed from V and 3 bases from J, the gap between germline ends came to 11 bases. The CDR3 is 13 amino acids. Full variable domain (missing parts from reference TRBV11-3 and TRBJ2-7): EAGVVQSPRYKIIEKKQPVAFWCNPISGHNTLYWYLQNLGQGPELLIRYENEEAVDDSQLPKDRFSAERLKGVDSTLKIQPAELGDSAVYLCASSLSPNYEQYFGPGTRLTVT.

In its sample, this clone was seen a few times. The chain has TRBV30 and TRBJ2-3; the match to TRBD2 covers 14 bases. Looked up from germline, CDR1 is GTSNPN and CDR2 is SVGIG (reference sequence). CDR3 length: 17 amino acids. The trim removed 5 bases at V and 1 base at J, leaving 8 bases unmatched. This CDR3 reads CAWRRTSGRRGTDTQYF. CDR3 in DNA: TGTGCCTGGCGACGGACTAGCGGGAGGCGAGGCACAGATACGCAGTATTTT.

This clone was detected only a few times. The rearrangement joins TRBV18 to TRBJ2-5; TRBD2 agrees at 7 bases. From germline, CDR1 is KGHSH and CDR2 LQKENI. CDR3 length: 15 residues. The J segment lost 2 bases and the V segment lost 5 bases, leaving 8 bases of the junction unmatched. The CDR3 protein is CASSTSLAEQETQYF. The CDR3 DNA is TGTGCCAGCTCAACCAGTCTAGCGGAACAAGAGACCCAGTACTTC.

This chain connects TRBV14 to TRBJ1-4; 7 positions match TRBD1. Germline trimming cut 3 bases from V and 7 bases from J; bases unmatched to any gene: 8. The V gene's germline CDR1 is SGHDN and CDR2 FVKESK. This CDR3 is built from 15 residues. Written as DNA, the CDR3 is TGTGCCAGCAGCCAGATACAGGGGCGAAGTGAAAAACTGTTTTTT. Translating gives CASSQIQGRSEKLFF.

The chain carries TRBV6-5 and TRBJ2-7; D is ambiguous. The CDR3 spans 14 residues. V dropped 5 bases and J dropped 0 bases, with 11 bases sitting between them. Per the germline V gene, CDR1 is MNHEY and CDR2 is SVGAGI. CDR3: CASSPDTDSYEQYF. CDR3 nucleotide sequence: TGTGCCAGCAGTCCCGACACCGACTCCTACGAGCAGTACTTC.

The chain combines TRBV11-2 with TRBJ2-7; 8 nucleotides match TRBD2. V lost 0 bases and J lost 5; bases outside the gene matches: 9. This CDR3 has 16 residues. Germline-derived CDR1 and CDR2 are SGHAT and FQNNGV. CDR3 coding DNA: TGTGCCAGCAGCTTAGATCGGGGGGGTAACACGGACGAGCAGTACTTC. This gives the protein CASSLDRGGNTDEQYF.

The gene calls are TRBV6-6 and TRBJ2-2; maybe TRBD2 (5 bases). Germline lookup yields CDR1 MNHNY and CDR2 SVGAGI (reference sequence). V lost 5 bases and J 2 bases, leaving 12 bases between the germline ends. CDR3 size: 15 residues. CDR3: CASSPGGPNTGELFF. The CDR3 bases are TGTGCCAGCAGTCCCGGAGGCCCAAACACCGGGGAGCTGTTTTTT.

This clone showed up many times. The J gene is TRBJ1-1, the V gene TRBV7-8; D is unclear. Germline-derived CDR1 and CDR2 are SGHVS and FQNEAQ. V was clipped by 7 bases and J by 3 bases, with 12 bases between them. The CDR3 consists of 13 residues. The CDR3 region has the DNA TGTGCCAGCACCAAGGGCCCGGACACTGAAGCTTTCTTT. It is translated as CASTKGPDTEAFF. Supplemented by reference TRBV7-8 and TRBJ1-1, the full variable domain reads GAGVSQSPRYKVAKRGQDVALRCDPISGHVSLFWYQQALGQGPEFLTYFQNEAQLDKSGLPSDRFFAERPEGSVSTLKIQRTQQEDSAVYLCASTKGPDTEAFFGQGTRLTVV.

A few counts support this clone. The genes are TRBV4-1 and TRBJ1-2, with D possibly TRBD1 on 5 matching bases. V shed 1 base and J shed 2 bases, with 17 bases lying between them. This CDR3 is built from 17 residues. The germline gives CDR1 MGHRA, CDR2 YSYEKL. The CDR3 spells CASSQVSLQGINYGYTF. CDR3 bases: TGCGCCAGCAGCCAAGTTTCCTTGCAGGGTATAAACTATGGCTACACCTTC.

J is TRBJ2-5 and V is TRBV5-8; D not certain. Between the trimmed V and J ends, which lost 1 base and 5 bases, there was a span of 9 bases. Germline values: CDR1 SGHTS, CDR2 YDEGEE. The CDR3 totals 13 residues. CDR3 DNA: TGTGCCAGCAGCTTGCAGTTCTGGGAGACCCAGTACTTC. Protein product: CASSLQFWETQYF.

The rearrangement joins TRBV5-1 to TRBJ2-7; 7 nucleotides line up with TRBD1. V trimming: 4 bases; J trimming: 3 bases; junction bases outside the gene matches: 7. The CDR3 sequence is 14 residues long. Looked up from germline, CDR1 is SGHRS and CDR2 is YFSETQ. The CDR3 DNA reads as TGCGCCAGCAGCCCGGGGACAGATTTCTACGAGCAGTACTTC. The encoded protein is CASSPGTDFYEQYF. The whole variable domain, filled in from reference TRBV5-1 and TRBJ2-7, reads KAGVTQTPRYLIKTRGQQVTLSCSPISGHRSVSWYQQTPGQGLQFLFEYFSETQRNKGNFPGRFSGRQFSNSRSEMNVSTLELGDSALYLCASSPGTDFYEQYFGPGTRLTVT.

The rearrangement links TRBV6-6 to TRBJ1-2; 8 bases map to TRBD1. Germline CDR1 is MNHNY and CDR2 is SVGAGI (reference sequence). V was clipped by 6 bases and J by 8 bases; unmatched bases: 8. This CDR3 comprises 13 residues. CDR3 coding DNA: TGTGCCAGCAGGACGGACAGGGTGCGCGGCTACACCTTC. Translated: CASRTDRVRGYTF.

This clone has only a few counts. The CDR3 here is CASSFQPPGLAGWWQFF. The CDR3 DNA reads TGTGCCAGCAGCTTCCAGCCTCCCGGACTAGCGGGATGGTGGCAGTTCTTC. The chain is built from TRBV7-8 and TRBJ2-1, with 12 nucleotides matching TRBD2. This CDR3 contains 17 residues. Trimming took 3 bases from V and 12 from J; bases not matched to a gene: 15. Germline V gene data show CDR1 as SGHVS and CDR2 as FQNEAQ.

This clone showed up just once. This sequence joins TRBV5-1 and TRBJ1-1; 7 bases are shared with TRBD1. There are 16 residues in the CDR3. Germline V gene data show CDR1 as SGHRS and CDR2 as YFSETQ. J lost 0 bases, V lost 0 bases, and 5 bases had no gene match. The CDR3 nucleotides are TGCGCCAGCAGCTTGGGGCCAGGGGGTATGAACACTGAAGCTTTCTTT. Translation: CASSLGPGGMNTEAFF.

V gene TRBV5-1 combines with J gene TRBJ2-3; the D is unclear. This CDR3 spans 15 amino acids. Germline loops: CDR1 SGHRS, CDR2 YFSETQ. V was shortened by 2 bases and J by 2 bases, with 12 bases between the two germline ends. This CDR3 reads CASSLSERDTDTQYF. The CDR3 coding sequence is TGCGCCAGCAGCTTAAGCGAACGAGACACAGATACGCAGTATTTT.

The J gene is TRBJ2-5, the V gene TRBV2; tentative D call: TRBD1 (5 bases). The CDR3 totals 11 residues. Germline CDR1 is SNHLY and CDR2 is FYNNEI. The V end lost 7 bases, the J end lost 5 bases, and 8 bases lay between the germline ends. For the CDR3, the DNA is TGTGCCAGCACGCAGGGTGAGACCCAGTACTTC. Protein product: CASTQGETQYF.

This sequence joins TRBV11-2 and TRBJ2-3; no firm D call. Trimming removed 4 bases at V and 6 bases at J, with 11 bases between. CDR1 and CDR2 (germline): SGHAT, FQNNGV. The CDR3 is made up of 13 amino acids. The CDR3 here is CASSSDGFDTQYF. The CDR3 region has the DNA TGTGCCAGCAGCTCCGACGGCTTCGATACGCAGTATTTT.

The CDR3 loop is CASAMGLAGSDTQYF. The CDR3 nucleotides read TGCGCCAGCGCAATGGGACTAGCGGGATCAGATACGCAGTATTTT. The J gene is TRBJ2-3, the V gene TRBV5-1; TRBD2 matches 13 bases. The CDR3 loop spans 15 amino acids. V gave up 7 bases and J gave up 4 bases; unmatched junction bases: 6. In germline, CDR1 is SGHRS, CDR2 YFSETQ.

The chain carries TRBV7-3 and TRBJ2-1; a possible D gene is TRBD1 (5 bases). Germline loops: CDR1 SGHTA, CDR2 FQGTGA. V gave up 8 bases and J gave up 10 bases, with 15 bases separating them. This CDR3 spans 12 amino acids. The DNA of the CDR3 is TGTGCCAGCGGGTCTCCGTGGGGCGAGCAGTTCTTC. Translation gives CASGSPWGEQFF.

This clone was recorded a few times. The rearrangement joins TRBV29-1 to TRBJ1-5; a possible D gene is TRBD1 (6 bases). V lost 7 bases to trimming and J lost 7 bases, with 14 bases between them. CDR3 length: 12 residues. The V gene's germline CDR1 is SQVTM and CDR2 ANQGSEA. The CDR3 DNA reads TGCAGCGCAGGGGAGAGTCGGCAGCCCCAGCATTTT. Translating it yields CSAGESRQPQHF.

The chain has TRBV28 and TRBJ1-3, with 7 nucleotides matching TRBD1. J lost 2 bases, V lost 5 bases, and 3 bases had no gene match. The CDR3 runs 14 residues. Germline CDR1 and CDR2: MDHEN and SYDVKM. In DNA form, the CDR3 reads TGTGCCAGCAGTAACGACAGGGCTGGAAACACCATATATTTT. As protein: CASSNDRAGNTIYF.

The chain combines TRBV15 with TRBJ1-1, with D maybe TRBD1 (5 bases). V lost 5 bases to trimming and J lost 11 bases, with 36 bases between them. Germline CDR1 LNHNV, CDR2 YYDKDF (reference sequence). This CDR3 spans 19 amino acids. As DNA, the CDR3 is TGTGCCACCAGCCGTTTTCGTCCGAGGGGAGGGGAGAAGGCGGCGAGGGCTTTCTTT. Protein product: CATSRFRPRGGEKAARAFF.

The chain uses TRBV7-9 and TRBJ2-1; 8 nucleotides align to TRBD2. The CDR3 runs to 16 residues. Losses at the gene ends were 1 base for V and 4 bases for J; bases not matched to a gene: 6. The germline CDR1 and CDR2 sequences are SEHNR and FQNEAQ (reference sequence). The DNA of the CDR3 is TGTGCCAGCAGCTTAGTGCGGTCTAGCGGGTACAATGAGCAGTTCTTC. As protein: CASSLVRSSGYNEQFF. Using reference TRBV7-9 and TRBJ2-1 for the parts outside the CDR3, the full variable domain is DTGVSQNPRHKITKRGQNVTFRCDPISEHNRLYWYRQTLGQGPEFLTYFQNEAQLEKSRLLSDRFSAERPKGSFSTLEIQRTEQGDSAMYLCASSLVRSSGYNEQFFGPGTRLTVL.

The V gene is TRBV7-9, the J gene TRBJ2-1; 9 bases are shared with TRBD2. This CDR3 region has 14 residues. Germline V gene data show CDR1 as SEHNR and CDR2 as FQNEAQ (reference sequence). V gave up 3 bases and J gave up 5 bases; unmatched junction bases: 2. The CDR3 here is CASSFRTSDNEQFF. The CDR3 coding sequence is TGTGCCAGCAGCTTTAGGACTAGCGACAATGAGCAGTTCTTC.

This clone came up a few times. This chain's CDR3 is CASGRAEANTEAFF. CDR3 nucleotides: TGTGCTAGTGGTAGAGCTGAGGCGAACACTGAAGCTTTCTTT. The chain joins TRBV12-5 to TRBJ1-1; D ambiguous. Germline CDR1 LGHNT, CDR2 FRNRAP. Trimming cost V 5 bases and J 1 base, with 11 bases left between them. The CDR3 totals 14 residues.

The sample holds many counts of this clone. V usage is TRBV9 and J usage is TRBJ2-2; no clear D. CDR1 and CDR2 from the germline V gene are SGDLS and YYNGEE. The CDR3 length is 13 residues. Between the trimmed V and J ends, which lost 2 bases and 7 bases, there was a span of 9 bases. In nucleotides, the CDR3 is TGTGCCAGCAGCGTTCTTGCCCTCGGGGAGCTGTTTTTT. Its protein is CASSVLALGELFF. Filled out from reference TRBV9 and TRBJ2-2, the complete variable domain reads DSGVTQTPKHLITATGQRVTLRCSPRSGDLSVYWYQQSLDQGLQFLIQYYNGEERAKGNILERFSAQQFPDLHSELNLSSLELGDSALYFCASSVLALGELFFGEGSRLTVL.